Shown below are 14 T cell receptor beta chains from a single sample sequenced in a study of graft-versus-host responses after intestinal transplantation. Assay: immunoSEQ multiplex PCR; the TCRdb copy retains only in-frame clones and omits some. The top ten hold around 0.97% of the sample, which has about 25,000 clones, 75% to 90% seen once. The source was PBMCs, collected approximately 450 days after intestinal transplant. These receptors came from a human patient who received an intestinal transplant, so some T cells may come from the graft donor.

This clone was counted once. This sequence joins TRBV28 and TRBJ2-1, with TRBD1 as a possible D gene (6 bases). The CDR3 length is 11 residues. The ends were cut back, 3 bases at V and 9 bases at J, with 6 bases in the middle. Per germline, CDR1 MDHEN and CDR2 SYDVKM. CDR3: CASSFRGEQFF. For the CDR3, the DNA is TGTGCCAGCAGTTTCAGGGGTGAGCAGTTCTTC.

The chain uses TRBV7-3 and TRBJ2-1; maybe TRBD2 (5 bases). Germline values: CDR1 SGHTA, CDR2 FQGTGA. The CDR3 covers 14 residues. The V and J ends lost 2 bases and 0 bases respectively, with 5 bases between them. Written as DNA, the CDR3 is TGTGCCAGCAGCTTAGGGAGCTCCTACAATGAGCAGTTCTTC. Its translation: CASSLGSSYNEQFF.

The chain combines TRBV5-1 with TRBJ2-7; 7 bases agree with TRBD1. This CDR3 has 14 residues. Germline assignment: CDR1 SGHRS and CDR2 YFSETQ. V was clipped by 4 bases and J by 5 bases; unmatched bases: 9. The CDR3: CASSRQGIMDEQYF. The CDR3 DNA reads TGCGCCAGCAGCCGACAGGGAATCATGGACGAGCAGTACTTC.

In its sample, this clone was seen a few times. The V gene is TRBV9, the J gene TRBJ1-1, with D perhaps TRBD1 (5 bases). V dropped 4 bases and J dropped 5 bases, with 12 bases sitting between them. CDR1 is SGDLS, CDR2 YYNGEE, per germline. The CDR3 sequence is 13 residues long. CDR3 in amino acids: CASSHGGGTEAFF. DNA of the CDR3: TGTGCCAGCAGCCACGGCGGGGGGACTGAAGCTTTCTTT.

The chain links TRBV4-1 to TRBJ2-2; 11 bases map to TRBD2. The V gene end was trimmed by 6 bases and the J gene end by 0 bases; junction bases not matched to a gene: 18. The CDR3 length is 21 residues. Germline V CDR1 and CDR2: MGHRA, YSYEKL. The CDR3 protein is CASRDLFTSGRSVANTGELFF. CDR3 nucleotides: TGCGCCAGCAGGGACCTTTTCACTAGCGGGAGATCCGTAGCGAACACCGGGGAGCTGTTTTTT.

J is TRBJ1-3 and V is TRBV9; D call uncertain. V lost 4 bases and J lost 3, with 8 bases in between. Germline V CDR1 and CDR2: SGDLS, YYNGEE. There are 13 residues in the CDR3. The CDR3: CASSREGGNTIYF. DNA of the CDR3: TGTGCCAGCAGCAGGGAGGGTGGAAACACCATATATTTT.

The chain couples TRBV5-1 to TRBJ2-5; weak D call: TRBD2 (5 bases). This CDR3 spans 16 amino acids. CDR1 and CDR2 from the germline V gene are SGHRS and YFSETQ. Trimming left V 0 bases short and J 1 base short, with 13 bases between. The CDR3 spells CASSLAVGVGQETQYF. The CDR3 region has the DNA TGCGCCAGCAGCTTGGCTGTGGGAGTAGGCCAAGAGACCCAGTACTTC. Filled out from reference TRBV5-1 and TRBJ2-5, the complete variable domain reads KAGVTQTPRYLIKTRGQQVTLSCSPISGHRSVSWYQQTPGQGLQFLFEYFSETQRNKGNFPGRFSGRQFSNSRSEMNVSTLELGDSALYLCASSLAVGVGQETQYFGPGTRLLVL.

The chain combines TRBV7-9 with TRBJ2-1, with a tentative D call TRBD1 (7 bases). V was shortened by 5 bases and J by 12 bases, with 29 bases between the two germline ends. This CDR3 is built from 17 residues. Germline assignment: CDR1 SEHNR and CDR2 FQNEAQ (reference sequence). CDR3: CASSPLENRGHSGGQFF. As DNA, the CDR3 is TGTGCCAGCAGCCCCTTAGAAAACAGGGGTCATTCCGGGGGGCAGTTCTTC.

The chain combines TRBV28 with TRBJ2-7, with D possibly being TRBD1 (6 bases). The CDR3 has 14 residues. V was trimmed by 5 bases and J by 4 bases, leaving 15 bases between them. Looked up from germline, CDR1 is MDHEN and CDR2 is SYDVKM. CDR3 bases: TGTGCCAGCAGTACTCGAGGGGGACGATACGAGCAGTACTTC. This sequence encodes CASSTRGGRYEQYF. The full variable domain, its missing parts supplied by reference TRBV28 and TRBJ2-7, is DVKVTQSSRYLVKRTGEKVFLECVQDMDHENMFWYRQDPGLGLRLIYFSYDVKMKEKGDIPEGYSVSREKKERFSLILESASTNQTSMYLCASSTRGGRYEQYFGPGTRLTVT.

The chain uses TRBV19 and TRBJ2-1, with 8 bases aligning to TRBD2. Germline CDR1 is LNHDA and CDR2 is SQIVND (reference sequence). This CDR3 spans 15 amino acids. V was clipped by 7 bases and J by 4 bases; unmatched bases: 9. DNA for the CDR3: TGTGCCAGTATGAGGGGAGCGGGAGATTACAATGAGCAGTTCTTC. Residues: CASMRGAGDYNEQFF.

V usage is TRBV15 and J usage is TRBJ1-1, with TRBD1 matching over 10 bases. From germline, CDR1 is LNHNV and CDR2 YYDKDF (reference sequence). Germline trimming cut 1 base from V and 3 bases from J; bases unmatched to any gene: 2. The CDR3 has 15 residues. Here the CDR3 reads CATSRAGQGHTEAFF. CDR3 coding DNA: TGTGCCACCAGCAGAGCGGGACAGGGGCACACTGAAGCTTTCTTT.

The J gene is TRBJ2-2, the V gene TRBV11-3; D not certain. V was trimmed by 0 bases and J by 2 bases, leaving 7 bases between them. Germline V gene sequence: CDR1 SGHNT, CDR2 YENEEA. The CDR3 length is 15 residues. The CDR3 loop is CASSLDRANTGELFF. CDR3 coding DNA: TGTGCCAGCAGCTTAGATAGAGCTAACACCGGGGAGCTGTTTTTT.

The rearrangement uses TRBV12-5 and TRBJ2-5, with D possibly being TRBD2 (5 bases). This CDR3 is 13 amino acids long. Germline CDR1 is LGHNT and CDR2 is FRNRAP. V was clipped by 6 bases and J by 4 bases, with 12 bases between them. CDR3 nucleotides: TGTGCTAGTGGCCCGACTGAGGGAGAGACCCAGTACTTC. Its translation: CASGPTEGETQYF. The variable domain in full, with the rest retrieved from reference TRBV12-5 and TRBJ2-5, is DARVTQTPRHKVTEMGQEVTMRCQPILGHNTVFWYRQTMMQGLELLAYFRNRAPLDDSGMPKDRFSAEMPDATLATLKIQPSEPRDSAVYFCASGPTEGETQYFGPGTRLLVL.

This clone appeared a single time. The sample holds other DNA sequences that translate to the same CDR3. This sequence joins TRBV21-1 and TRBJ1-5. TRBV21-1 is a pseudogene. The CDR3 consists of 23 residues. The CDR3 reads CASSKALGGPFASAGDSNQPQHF. CDR3 sequence (DNA): TGTGCCAGCAGCAAAGCGCTTGGGGGGCCCTTCGCGTCGGCCGGCGATAGCAATCAGCCCCAGCATTTT.